The 31 T cell receptor beta chains below come from one sample, sequenced in a study of OX40 agonist ivuxolimab in advanced cancers. The method was immunoSEQ multiplex PCR; TCRdb's version includes in-frame clones alone and lacks a portion of them. The table includes about 110,000 clones, 90% detected once. Material: CD4+ or CD8+ T cells sorted from blood, obtained in a trial of the OX40 agonist ivuxolimab. These receptor sequences come from an adult with an advanced solid tumor such as melanoma, head and neck, liver or kidney cancer.

J is TRBJ1-1 and V is TRBV2, with TRBD1 identical over 9 bases. Germline V lookup: CDR1 SNHLY, CDR2 FYNNEI. The CDR3 contains 13 residues. V shed 4 bases and J 5 bases; nucleotides not matched to a gene: 2. The CDR3 protein is CASSGGTGTEAFF. CDR3 DNA: TGTGCCAGCAGTGGAGGGACAGGGACTGAAGCTTTCTTT.

This chain connects TRBV25-1 to TRBJ1-1; D is ambiguous. The V end was cut by 6 bases, the J end by 3 bases, with 14 bases between. CDR1 and CDR2 (germline): MGHDK, SYGVNS. This CDR3 has 14 amino acids. CDR3 bases: TGTGCCAGCAGACACCCCGGAAGGGACACTGAAGCTTTCTTT. Encoded protein: CASRHPGRDTEAFF.

The chain joins TRBV7-8 to TRBJ2-1; the match to TRBD2 covers 9 bases. CDR1 and CDR2 from the germline V gene are SGHVS and FQNEAQ. Trimming removed 5 bases from V and 4 bases from J; junction bases left unmatched: 6. The CDR3 runs 15 residues. The CDR3 reads CASSPSGGIYNEQFF. The CDR3 bases are TGTGCCAGCAGCCCCAGCGGGGGGATTTACAATGAGCAGTTCTTC.

This clone appeared a single time. The chain has TRBV30 and TRBJ2-7, with no clear D. There are 16 residues in the CDR3. V was cut by 0 bases and J by 2 bases, with 17 bases left in between. In germline, CDR1 is GTSNPN, CDR2 SVGIG (reference sequence). The CDR3 region is CAWSVLRGPTPYEQYF. The DNA for the CDR3 is TGTGCCTGGAGTGTACTTAGAGGACCCACCCCCTACGAGCAGTACTTC.

The rearrangement links TRBV15 to TRBJ1-3; D remains ambiguous. Per the germline V gene, CDR1 is LNHNV and CDR2 is YYDKDF (reference sequence). V was pared by 3 bases and J by 0 bases, with 12 bases between. The CDR3 runs to 16 residues. CDR3 loop: CATSSQTTYSGNTIYF. For the CDR3, the DNA is TGTGCCACCAGCAGCCAGACAACCTACTCTGGAAACACCATATATTTT.

The chain joins TRBV4-1 to TRBJ1-2, with D unclear. Germline CDR1 is MGHRA and CDR2 is YSYEKL. This CDR3 region has 15 residues. With 0 bases removed from V and 2 bases from J, the gap between germline ends came to 10 bases. The CDR3 nucleotides are TGCGCCAGCAGCCAAGATCGGGTTCGGAACTATGGCTACACCTTC. Amino acid sequence: CASSQDRVRNYGYTF.

This clone was observed a few times. The chain is built from TRBV5-6 and TRBJ2-7, with D maybe TRBD1 (6 bases). CDR3 length: 14 residues. V was cut by 4 bases and J by 3 bases, with 14 bases left in between. Germline V gene lookup returns CDR1 SGHDT and CDR2 YYEEEE. The DNA of the CDR3 is TGTGCCAGCAGCCGGGACACAGAGAACTACGAGCAGTACTTC. This encodes CASSRDTENYEQYF.

This clone showed up just once. The same CDR3 arises from other DNA sequences in this sample as well. The rearrangement joins TRBV21-1 to TRBJ1-2. TRBV21-1 is assigned pseudogene status. This CDR3 has 10 amino acids. The CDR3 DNA reads as TGTGCCAGCAGCGGTCGGGGCTACACCTTC. Its protein product is CASSGRGYTF.

V usage is TRBV5-4 and J usage is TRBJ1-2; 9 positions match TRBD1. CDR1 SGHNT and CDR2 YYREEE come from the germline V gene (reference sequence). This CDR3 region has 13 residues. V lost 5 bases to trimming and J lost 6 bases; unmatched junction nucleotides: 5. The DNA for the CDR3 is TGTGCCAGCAGGCTGGACAGGGGCAATGGCTACACCTTC. Its protein is CASRLDRGNGYTF.

The chain recombines TRBV9 with TRBJ1-1; D is undetermined. V lost 0 bases, J lost 0 bases, and 3 bases lay in between. Germline loops: CDR1 SGDLS, CDR2 YYNGEE. The CDR3 is 13 amino acids. The CDR3 reads CASSVELNTEAFF. For the CDR3, the DNA is TGTGCCAGCAGCGTAGAATTGAACACTGAAGCTTTCTTT.

V is TRBV6-1 and J is TRBJ1-6; perhaps TRBD1 as D (5 bases). Germline V gives CDR1 MNHNS, CDR2 SASEGT. The CDR3 is 13 amino acids. V was shortened by 8 bases and J by 5 bases, with 10 bases between the two germline ends. CDR3 in DNA: TGTGCCAGCCTGGCAGGGAATAATTCACCCCTCCACTTT. Translating gives CASLAGNNSPLHF.

The chain carries TRBV19 and TRBJ1-5, with D maybe TRBD1 (5 bases). Looked up from germline, CDR1 is LNHDA and CDR2 is SQIVND (reference sequence). The CDR3 has 16 residues. V was cut by 8 bases and J by 4 bases, with 21 bases left in between. CDR3 DNA: TGTGCCAGTTTGGGGCAGGGAGAAGGAGGGAATCAGCCCCAGCATTTT. Translated, it gives CASLGQGEGGNQPQHF.

The chain employs TRBV5-1 and TRBJ1-1, with a tentative D call TRBD1 (6 bases). The length of the CDR3 is 15 residues. V lost 0 bases and J lost 2, with 11 bases in between. CDR1 and CDR2 from the germline V gene are SGHRS and YFSETQ. CDR3 residues: CASSLGQVGNTEAFF. CDR3 sequence (DNA): TGCGCCAGCAGCTTGGGACAGGTAGGAAACACTGAAGCTTTCTTT.

This CDR3 reads CASSVSGGHEQYF. The CDR3 DNA follows: TGTGCCAGCAGCGTTAGCGGGGGCCACGAGCAGTACTTC. V is TRBV7-2 and J is TRBJ2-7; 9 nucleotides agree with TRBD2. The V segment lost 5 bases and the J segment 5 bases; nucleotides outside the gene matches: 4. The CDR3 runs to 13 residues. The V gene's germline CDR1 is SGHTA and CDR2 FQGNSA.

A few counts support this clone. The J gene is TRBJ1-1, the V gene TRBV30; D perhaps matches TRBD1 (6 bases). V lost 0 bases, J lost 1 base, and 9 bases lay in between. Germline V gene lookup returns CDR1 GTSNPN and CDR2 SVGIG (reference sequence). This CDR3 spans 14 amino acids. CDR3 residues: CAWSVTGSNTEAFF. In nucleotides, the CDR3 is TGTGCCTGGAGTGTAACAGGGTCGAACACTGAAGCTTTCTTT.

Concerning this clone: The identical CDR3 is also encoded by other nucleotide sequences in the sample. The V and J genes are TRBV30 and TRBJ1-4; unclear D gene. This CDR3 is 11 amino acids long. Germline loops: CDR1 GTSNPN, CDR2 SVGIG (reference sequence). V was pared by 0 bases and J by 8 bases, with 4 bases between. CDR3 DNA: TGTGCCTGGAGTGTACGGGAAAAACTGTTTTTT. Residues: CAWSVREKLFF.

This chain uses TRBV29-1 with TRBJ1-6; TRBD1 matches 10 bases. The CDR3 consists of 13 residues. Germline loops: CDR1 SQVTM, CDR2 ANQGSEA. Germline trimming cut 5 bases from V and 14 bases from J; bases unmatched to any gene: 9. CDR3 nucleotide sequence: TGCAGCGTTAAGATTACCGGGACAGGGGCCCTCCACTTT. Its protein is CSVKITGTGALHF.

This chain uses TRBV18 with TRBJ2-7; unclear D gene. The CDR3 totals 15 residues. CDR1 is KGHSH and CDR2 is LQKENI in the germline V gene. The V gene lost 3 bases and the J gene lost 7 bases, with 19 bases spanning the gap. The CDR3 protein is CASSPRPWANGEQYF. The CDR3 DNA is TGTGCCAGCTCACCCCGCCCGTGGGCAAACGGGGAGCAGTACTTC.

The chain couples TRBV6-5 to TRBJ1-6, with 9 bases fitting TRBD1. Germline CDR1 is MNHEY and CDR2 is SVGAGI. V lost 6 bases, J lost 6 bases, and 3 bases stayed unmatched. The CDR3 loop spans 14 amino acids. The CDR3 reads CASSRDRVNSPLHF. DNA of the CDR3: TGTGCCAGCAGCCGGGACAGGGTTAATTCACCCCTCCACTTT.

The V and J genes are TRBV4-1 and TRBJ1-1; 7 nucleotides line up with TRBD1. Germline V gene data show CDR1 as MGHRA and CDR2 as YSYEKL. Trimming at V came to 10 bases and at J to 1 base, leaving 18 bases not matched to a gene. CDR3 size: 17 residues. The CDR3 DNA follows: TGCGCCACCCAGGGCGCAATTCCGGGACAGACGAACACTGAAGCTTTCTTT. The encoded protein is CATQGAIPGQTNTEAFF.

The V gene is TRBV27, the J gene TRBJ1-5; TRBD1 might be the D (6 bases). With 5 bases removed from V and 7 bases from J, the gap between germline ends came to 15 bases. The CDR3 has 14 amino acids. Germline CDR1 MNHEY, CDR2 SMNVEV (reference sequence). The CDR3 spells CASSPQGTRQPQHF. CDR3 DNA sequence: TGTGCCAGCAGTCCACAGGGTACACGACAGCCCCAGCATTTT.

The count of this clone is one. The chain is built from TRBV7-2 and TRBJ1-6; no clear D. Germline V gene lookup returns CDR1 SGHTA and CDR2 FQGNSA. With 5 bases removed from V and 9 bases from J, the gap between germline ends came to 14 bases. The CDR3 contains 14 residues. For the CDR3, the DNA is TGTGCCAGCAGCCCGGCGGTGTGGGGTTCACCCCTCCACTTT. Translating gives CASSPAVWGSPLHF. The full variable domain, with the rest looked up from reference TRBV7-2 and TRBJ1-6, is GAGVSQSPSNKVTEKGKDVELRCDPISGHTALYWYRQSLGQGLEFLIYFQGNSAPDKSGLPSDRFSAERTGGSVSTLTIQRTQQEDSAVYLCASSPAVWGSPLHFGNGTRLTVT.

V gene TRBV5-6 combines with J gene TRBJ1-6, with D possibly matching TRBD1 (6 bases). Germline V lookup: CDR1 SGHDT, CDR2 YYEEEE. The CDR3 length is 15 residues. The V end lost 0 bases, the J end lost 4 bases, and 8 bases lay between the germline ends. CDR3 sequence: CASSLVRGYNSPLHF. The CDR3 bases are TGTGCCAGCAGCTTGGTCAGGGGTTATAATTCACCCCTCCACTTT.

V and J are TRBV6-5 and TRBJ1-2; 8 bases fit TRBD1. The V segment lost 6 bases and the J segment 4 bases; nucleotides outside the gene matches: 7. The germline V gene has CDR1 MNHEY and CDR2 SVGAGI. This CDR3 is built from 14 residues. The CDR3 sequence: CASSRPGQVYGYTF. For the CDR3, the DNA is TGTGCCAGCAGCCGACCGGGACAGGTCTATGGCTACACCTTC.

The rearrangement links TRBV7-2 to TRBJ1-6; D remains ambiguous. Between the trimmed V and J ends, which lost 4 bases and 9 bases, there was a span of 10 bases. CDR1 and CDR2 from the germline V gene are SGHTA and FQGNSA. This CDR3 comprises 13 residues. The CDR3 protein is CASSSVRSSPLHF. The CDR3 DNA is TGTGCCAGCAGCTCGGTTAGGAGTTCACCCCTCCACTTT.

The chain uses TRBV7-2 and TRBJ2-3; TRBD2 is a possible D gene (5 bases). Germline V gives CDR1 SGHTA, CDR2 FQGNSA. V lost 4 bases, J lost 5 bases, and 16 bases lay in between. There are 15 residues in the CDR3. The DNA for the CDR3 is TGTGCCAGCAGCTCCTACCGGCCCAGCGGAGATACGCAGTATTTT. It codes for CASSSYRPSGDTQYF.

The rearrangement links TRBV28 to TRBJ1-4; D may be TRBD1 (5 bases). This CDR3 has 14 residues. The V end lost 7 bases, the J end lost 8 bases, and 17 bases lay between the germline ends. The germline CDR1 and CDR2 sequences are MDHEN and SYDVKM. CDR3 amino acids: CASTQSGSEEKLFF. The CDR3 DNA is TGTGCCAGCACCCAGTCAGGGTCGGAGGAAAAACTGTTTTTT. Full variable domain (remainder filled in from reference TRBV28 and TRBJ1-4): DVKVTQSSRYLVKRTGEKVFLECVQDMDHENMFWYRQDPGLGLRLIYFSYDVKMKEKGDIPEGYSVSREKKERFSLILESASTNQTSMYLCASTQSGSEEKLFFGSGTQLSVL.

A remark on this clone: One junction end does not reproduce the germline sequence, and a read error may be involved. The chain is built from TRBV4-1 and TRBJ2-3; 7 bases line up with TRBD1. Germline CDR1 MGHRA, CDR2 YSYEKL. CDR3 size: 15 residues. The CDR3 coding sequence is TGCGTCAGCAGCCAAAGGGGGCCGATCACAGATACGCAGTATTTT. This sequence encodes CVSSQRGPITDTQYF.

The rearrangement uses TRBV19 and TRBJ1-3; 8 bases align to TRBD1. Germline CDR1 LNHDA, CDR2 SQIVND (reference sequence). This CDR3 has 14 amino acids. V gave up 8 bases and J gave up 3 bases; unmatched junction bases: 6. The CDR3 nucleotides are TGTGCCAGTGGGAGTGGGACAGGTGGAAACACCATATATTTT. This gives the protein CASGSGTGGNTIYF.

The V gene is TRBV6-5, the J gene TRBJ2-1, with D perhaps TRBD1 (5 bases). In germline, CDR1 is MNHEY, CDR2 SVGAGI. The length of the CDR3 is 13 residues. The V gene lost 0 bases and the J gene lost 10 bases, with 10 bases spanning the gap. CDR3 bases: TGTGCCAGCAGTTACTCTTACAGGACGGAGCAGTTCTTC. Translated: CASSYSYRTEQFF.

V gene TRBV4-1 combines with J gene TRBJ2-3; D remains ambiguous. The CDR3 is 16 amino acids. The V and J ends lost 1 base and 2 bases respectively, with 13 bases between them. The germline CDR1 and CDR2 sequences are MGHRA and YSYEKL. CDR3: CASSQVNLVYTDTQYF. In nucleotides, the CDR3 is TGCGCCAGCAGCCAAGTTAACTTGGTCTACACAGATACGCAGTATTTT.